What follows describes a single T cell receptor beta chain. The CDR3 is 13 amino acids. V was pared by 6 bases and J by 2 bases, with 11 bases between. This sample is part of a study of blood T cell repertoires in COVID-19. Study information: Collection of acute and convalescent COVID-19 samples took place in the United States, Italy and Spain. The cDNA or gDNA used as material had been derived from T cells, B-cell-depleted T cells, or PBMCs.

In the study's own analysis: The assay estimated nucleated cells by amplifying reference gene primers. TCRdb's copy holds only in-frame clones and misses some; the assay was immunoSEQ multiplex PCR. V, J and clone size reflect that table, while D and trimming were determined from the DNA. Found here are about 210,000 clones, 80% of them singletons; the top ten hold 6.9%. The rearrangement links TRBV12-3 or TRBV12-4 to TRBJ2-7; D gene ambiguous. The sample taken for sequencing was peripheral blood. The sequence was collected from a man in his 60s with acute or convalescent COVID-19. Here the CDR3 reads CASSLQQPYEQYF. In DNA, the CDR3 is TGTGCCAGCAGCCTGCAACAACCCTACGAGCAGTACTTC.